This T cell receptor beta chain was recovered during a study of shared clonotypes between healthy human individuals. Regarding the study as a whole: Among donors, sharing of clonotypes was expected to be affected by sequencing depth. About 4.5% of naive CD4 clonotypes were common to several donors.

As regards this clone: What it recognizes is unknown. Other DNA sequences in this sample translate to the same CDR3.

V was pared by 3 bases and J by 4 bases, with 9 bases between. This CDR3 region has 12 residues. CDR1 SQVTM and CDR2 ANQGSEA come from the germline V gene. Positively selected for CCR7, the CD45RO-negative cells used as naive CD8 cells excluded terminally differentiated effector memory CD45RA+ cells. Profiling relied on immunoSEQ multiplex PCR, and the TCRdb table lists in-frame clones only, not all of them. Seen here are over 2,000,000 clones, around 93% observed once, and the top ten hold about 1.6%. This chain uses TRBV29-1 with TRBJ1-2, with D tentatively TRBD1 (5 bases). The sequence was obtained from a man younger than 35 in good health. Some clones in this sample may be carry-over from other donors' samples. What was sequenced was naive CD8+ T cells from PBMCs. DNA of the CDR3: TGCAGCGTTGACGGGGGGATCTATGGCTACACCTTC. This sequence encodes CSVDGGIYGYTF.